This entry concerns a single T cell receptor (beta chain). This CDR3 is 12 amino acids long. Germline CDR1 reads GTSNPN; CDR2 reads SVGIG (reference sequence). V dropped 8 bases and J dropped 8 bases, with 16 bases sitting between them. This entry comes from a study of CD8 T cells in Susac syndrome. After extraction with the RNeasy kit, about 0.45 to 1 ug of the RNA was reverse transcribed using random hexamers. The immunoSEQ assay covered 54 Vbeta and 13 Jbeta segments for CDR3. Each CDR3 protein gets one entry after TCRdb re-called the immunoSEQ multiplex PCR reads with MiXCR. The data hold 400,000 to 550,000 distinct CDR3 sequences, with 85% observed a single time.

The chain is built from TRBV30 and TRBJ2-1, with D possibly called TRBD1 or TRBD2 (6 bases each). The receptor was derived from a human donor with multiple sclerosis. Input material: CD8+ T cells from PBMCs. In DNA, the CDR3 is TGTGCCGGGTCGGGGGCATTCTATGAGCAGTTCTTC. Its translation is CAGSGAFYEQFF.